This TCR beta chain was recovered during a study of beta chain features in type 1 diabetes. Regarding the study as a whole: Patients' naive, central memory and regulatory TCRB repertoires appeared more alike than those of healthy donors.

Every participating donor gave one draw, a heparinised blood sample averaging about 110 mL. All of the isolated RNA was reverse transcribed, so expressed TCRB transcripts were sequenced. Generated by immunoSEQ multiplex PCR, the TCRdb table keeps only in-frame clones and is missing some. The sample contains 350,000 to 450,000 clones, about 15% of which appear only once. Notes on this clone: As yet, its antigen is unknown.

The germline V gene encodes CDR1 SGHDN and CDR2 FVKESK. After removal of 4 bases from V and 3 bases from J, the junction contained 9 bases not matched to a gene. This CDR3 has 15 residues. The TCR sequence derives from a woman younger than 35 in good health. This rearrangement joins TRBV14 to TRBJ2-7; 7 nucleotides align to TRBD1. The sample comprised naive CD4+ T cells from blood. The CDR3 DNA reads TGTGCCAGCAGCCTCCGGGACAGTCCAAACTACGAGCAGTACTTC. It encodes CASSLRDSPNYEQYF.